The clone carrying this T cell receptor beta chain was detected only once. The J segment lost 2 bases and the V segment lost 3 bases, leaving 10 bases of the junction unmatched. Germline CDR1 DFQATT, CDR2 SNEGSKA (reference sequence). CDR3 length equals 17 residues. The entry originates in a study of blood T cell repertoires in COVID-19. Study background: Italy, Spain and the United States were the sources of the convalescent and acute COVID-19 samples. T cells, B-cell-depleted T cells, or PBMCs supplied cDNA or gDNA.

Assay: immunoSEQ multiplex PCR; the TCRdb copy retains only in-frame clones and omits some. The sample includes 200,000 to 250,000 clones, roughly 84% of them seen just once. Individuals drawn from approximately 26 US areas were roughly 18 to 95 years old. The sequencing sample was made of PBMCs or T cells enriched from blood (not recorded which). V is TRBV20-1 and J is TRBJ2-2; TRBD2 agrees at 9 bases. The clonotype comes from a woman in her 40s who had recovered from COVID-19. The CDR3 sequence: CSASPRGGRENTGELFF. For the CDR3, the DNA is TGCAGTGCTAGTCCGAGGGGCGGGAGGGAAAACACCGGGGAGCTGTTTTTT.